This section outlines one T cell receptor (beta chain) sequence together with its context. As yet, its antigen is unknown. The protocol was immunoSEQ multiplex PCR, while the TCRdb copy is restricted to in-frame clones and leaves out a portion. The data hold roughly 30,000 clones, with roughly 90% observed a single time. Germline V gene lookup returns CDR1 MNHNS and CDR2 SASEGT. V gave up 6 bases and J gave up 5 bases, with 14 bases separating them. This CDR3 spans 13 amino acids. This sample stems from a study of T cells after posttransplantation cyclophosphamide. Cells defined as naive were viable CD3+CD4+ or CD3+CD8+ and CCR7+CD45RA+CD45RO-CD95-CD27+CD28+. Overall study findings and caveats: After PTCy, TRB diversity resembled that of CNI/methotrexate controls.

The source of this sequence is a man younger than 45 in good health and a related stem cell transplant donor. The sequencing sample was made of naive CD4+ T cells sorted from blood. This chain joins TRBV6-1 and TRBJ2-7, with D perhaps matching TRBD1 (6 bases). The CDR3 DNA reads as TGTGCCAGCAGGGACAGCCTTCTGAACGAGCAGTACTTC. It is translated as CASRDSLLNEQYF.